Listed below are T cell receptor beta chains from one sample, sequenced in a study of response to subunit inactivated influenza vaccine. One entry per CDR3 protein results from TCRdb running MiXCR on the RT-PCR reads. The sample records roughly 650,000 distinct CDR3 sequences, approximately 15% being singletons. Sequenced here: PBMCs from blood, sampled 14 days before vaccination. These receptors all stem from a man aged 45-60 years who received an inactivated influenza vaccine. The CDR3 runs from the conserved cysteine through the conserved F or W. D genes are given only for firm matches. Some rows have no size entry. The others give once, few or many, or a class for an expanded clone.

NA	NA	TRBV27	TRBJ2-5	CASSLFPGARQETQYF	TGTGCCAGCAGTTTATTTCCGGGGGCAAGACAAGAGACCCAGTACTTC
few	TRBD1	TRBV29-1	TRBJ1-4	CSATGGAANEKLFF	TGCAGCGCGACAGGGGGAGCGGCTAATGAAAAACTGTTTTTT
NA	TRBD2	TRBV7-2	TRBJ2-7	CASSLGLAVRGEQYF	TGTGCCAGCAGCCTGGGACTAGCGGTCCGGGGGGAGCAGTACTTC
many	NA	TRBV4-2	TRBJ2-5	CASSQDSETQYF	TGTGCCAGCAGCCAAGATTCGGAGACCCAGTACTTC
few	NA	TRBV9	TRBJ2-3	CASSGRGVWGTDTQYF	TGTGCCAGCAGCGGCCGTGGGGTGTGGGGCACAGATACGCAGTATTTT
few	TRBD1	TRBV18	TRBJ2-1	CASSPPSGTGGYNEQFF	TGTGCCAGCTCACCACCGTCGGGGACAGGGGGCTACAATGAGCAGTTCTTC
NA	NA	TRBV21-1	TRBJ2-3	CASSKALPGGGGTDTQYF	TGTGCCAGCAGCAAAGCGCTACCTGGCGGGGGGGGCACAGATACGCAGTATTTT
NA	NA	TRBV25-1	TRBJ1-1	CASRAGGTQAFF	TGTGCCAGCAGGGCCGGGGGGACCCAAGCTTTCTTT
many	TRBD2	TRBV7-8	TRBJ2-5	CASRLSGRSETQYF	TGTGCCAGCAGGCTTAGCGGGAGATCAGAGACCCAGTACTTC
NA	NA	TRBV4-2	TRBJ2-7	CASSPGLLYWQYF	TGTGCCAGCAGCCCCGGGCTCCTCTACTGGCAGTACTTC
NA	TRBD2	TRBV12-3/TRBV12-4	TRBJ2-1	CASSPLTSGGYNEQFF	TGTGCCAGCAGTCCTTTGACTAGCGGGGGGTACAATGAGCAGTTCTTC
NA	NA	TRBV12-3/TRBV12-4	TRBJ2-5	CASSFGLKRETQYF	TGTGCCAGCAGTTTCGGCTTGAAGAGGGAGACCCAGTACTTC
NA	TRBD1	TRBV24-1	TRBJ1-1	CATTDRGFTEAFF	TGTGCCACCACTGACAGGGGTTTCACTGAAGCTTTCTTT
many	NA	TRBV5-1	TRBJ1-1	CASSLALGTDTEAFF	TGCGCCAGCAGCTTGGCCCTGGGTACGGACACTGAAGCTTTCTTT
few	NA	TRBV4-3	TRBJ2-7	CASSQDVSGGLEQYF	TGCGCCAGCAGCCAAGATGTATCCGGGGGGCTTGAGCAGTACTTC
NA	NA	TRBV5-1	TRBJ2-7	CASSVAGTLHEQYF	TGCGCCAGCAGCGTCGCCGGGACTCTGCACGAGCAGTACTTC
NA	NA	TRBV6-5	TRBJ2-2	CASSYSVGFAGELFF	TGTGCCAGCAGTTACTCGGTTGGTTTCGCCGGGGAGCTGTTTTTT
few	TRBD1	TRBV28	TRBJ2-7	CASRSQGVHEQYF	TGTGCCAGCAGGTCACAGGGGGTCCACGAGCAGTACTTC
few	NA	TRBV25-1	TRBJ2-5	CASSDRLDTSQETQYF	TGTGCCAGCAGTGACCGCTTGGACACCTCTCAAGAGACCCAGTACTTC
few	TRBD2	TRBV29-1	TRBJ2-5	CSVEVWLAGGWGETQYF	TGCAGCGTTGAAGTATGGCTAGCGGGAGGTTGGGGAGAGACCCAGTACTTC
many	TRBD2	TRBV29-1	TRBJ2-3	CSVGLTSGSGDTQYF	TGCAGCGTAGGACTTACTAGCGGGAGTGGAGATACGCAGTATTTT
many	NA	TRBV6-5	TRBJ2-2	CASSNYPGTSGVLGELFF	TGTGCCAGCAGTAACTATCCCGGGACCTCGGGCGTGCTCGGGGAGCTGTTTTTT
few	NA	TRBV7-9	TRBJ2-1	CASSLSRNINEQFF	TGTGCCAGCAGCTTAAGCCGGAATATAAATGAGCAGTTCTTC
NA	NA	TRBV7-9	TRBJ2-1	CASSLVGTSNEQFF	TGTGCCAGCAGCCTGGTGGGGACTTCAAATGAGCAGTTCTTC
NA	NA	TRBV5-5	TRBJ1-1	CASSRVGNTEAFF	TGTGCCAGCAGCAGGGTTGGTAACACTGAAGCTTTCTTT
NA	TRBD1	TRBV2	TRBJ2-1	CASSDRGQSSYNEQFF	TGTGCCAGCAGTGACAGGGGGCAGAGCTCCTACAATGAGCAGTTCTTC
few	NA	TRBV2	TRBJ2-7	CASGVGPEQYF	TGTGCCAGCGGTGTCGGCCCCGAGCAGTACTTC
few	TRBD2	TRBV7-8	TRBJ2-5	CASSLGLAGIFQETQYF	TGTGCCAGCAGCTTAGGACTAGCGGGAATCTTCCAAGAGACCCAGTACTTC
NA	NA	TRBV6-2/TRBV6-3	TRBJ2-5	CASSYSGALKTQYF	TGTGCCAGCAGTTACTCTGGGGCCCTGAAGACCCAGTACTTC
few	NA	TRBV4-3	TRBJ2-4	CASSQVLGTSGNIQYF	TGCGCCAGCAGCCAAGTCCTTGGGACTTCAGGGAACATTCAGTACTTC
NA	TRBD1	TRBV6-5	TRBJ2-1	CASSSVRGTGSYNEQFF	TGTGCCAGCAGTTCGGTGCGAGGGACAGGGTCCTACAATGAGCAGTTCTTC
NA	NA	TRBV3-1	TRBJ1-5	CASSPQSRNQPQHF	TGTGCCAGCAGCCCCCAGTCCAGAAATCAGCCCCAGCATTTT
few	NA	TRBV9	TRBJ2-7	CASSVGTLSSHEQYF	TGTGCCAGCAGCGTAGGGACCCTGTCTAGCCACGAGCAGTACTTC
NA	NA	TRBV7-2	TRBJ2-1	CASSFHGASYNEQFF	TGTGCCAGCAGCTTCCACGGGGCCTCCTACAATGAGCAGTTCTTC
NA	TRBD1	TRBV4-2	TRBJ1-5	CASSLQTGENQPQHF	TGTGCCAGCAGCCTCCAAACAGGGGAAAATCAGCCCCAGCATTTT
many	TRBD2	TRBV27	TRBJ2-7	CASSLSLAGVYEQYF	TGTGCCAGCAGTTTATCCCTAGCGGGAGTGTACGAGCAGTACTTC
NA	NA	TRBV12-3/TRBV12-4	TRBJ1-3	CASSTTGSGNTIYF	TGTGCCAGCAGTACGACCGGATCTGGAAACACCATATATTTT
few	NA	TRBV7-8	TRBJ2-1	CASSAGGLAEFSYNEQFF	TGTGCCAGCAGCGCAGGGGGTTTAGCGGAGTTCTCCTACAATGAGCAGTTCTTC
many	NA	TRBV12-3/TRBV12-4	TRBJ1-5	CASSSSDRVLNQPQHF	NA
many	NA	TRBV2	TRBJ1-4	CASSEYEKLFF	TGTGCCAGCAGTGAATATGAAAAACTGTTTTTT
many	NA	TRBV10-3	TRBJ2-1	CAISQVAADNEQFF	TGTGCCATCAGCCAGGTAGCAGCGGACAATGAGCAGTTCTTC
NA	TRBD1	TRBV12-3/TRBV12-4	TRBJ1-1	CASSFPVSLAQGWAFF	TGTGCCAGCAGTTTCCCCGTAAGCCTAGCACAGGGGTGGGCTTTCTTT
many	TRBD2	TRBV9	TRBJ2-1	CASSAVGLAGGYNEQFF	TGTGCCAGCAGCGCCGTCGGACTAGCGGGCGGGTACAATGAGCAGTTCTTC
NA	NA	TRBV10-3	TRBJ2-7	CAISESIYEQYF	TGTGCCATCAGTGAGTCAATCTACGAGCAGTACTTC
many	NA	TRBV15	TRBJ2-7	CATSRGQLDYEQYF	TGTGCCACCAGCAGAGGACAGCTAGACTACGAGCAGTACTTC
NA	TRBD2	TRBV7-3	TRBJ2-1	CASSPLAGGYEQFF	TGTGCCAGCAGCCCACTAGCGGGAGGTTACGAGCAGTTCTTC
many	NA	TRBV20-1	TRBJ1-5	CSAPTPGTLNQPQHF	TGCAGTGCGCCAACCCCCGGGACATTGAATCAGCCCCAGCATTTT
few	NA	TRBV6-2/TRBV6-3	TRBJ2-2	CASGYFNTGELFF	TGTGCCAGCGGTTATTTTAACACCGGGGAGCTGTTTTTT
NA	NA	TRBV5-1	TRBJ2-7	CASSLDSLSSTYEQYF	TGCGCCAGCAGCTTGGACTCGCTCTCCTCTACCTACGAGCAGTACTTC
few	NA	TRBV20-1	TRBJ1-1	CSARGFRQPNTEAFF	TGCAGTGCGAGGGGGTTCCGGCAGCCTAACACTGAAGCTTTCTTT
many	NA	TRBV11-2	TRBJ2-5	CASSLDTGHSQYF	TGTGCCAGCAGCTTAGATACGGGGCATAGCCAGTACTTC
few	NA	TRBV10-3	TRBJ2-7	CATRVNTYEQYF	TGTGCCACACGGGTTAACACTTACGAGCAGTACTTC
NA	NA	TRBV20-1	TRBJ1-6	CSANTYTSPLHF	TGCAGTGCTAATACCTATACCTCACCCCTCCACTTT